These T cell receptor beta chains were read from a single sample in a study of early T cells in non-severe SARS-CoV-2 infection. In TCRdb, the 5' RACE reads were re-called with MiXCR into one record per CDR3 protein. This sample has about 85,000 distinct CDR3 sequences, with roughly an eighth found just once. The sample consisted of whole blood. These TCRs come from an adult who was a healthcare worker with PCR-confirmed SARS-CoV-2 infection or an uninfected control (not recorded which). Both conserved end residues are part of each CDR3. Fields, in order: J gene, D gene, clone size, V gene, CDR3 DNA, CDR3 protein. D genes are given only for firm matches. Size is stated for part of the rows, as once, few or many counts, or as a class when the clone is expanded.

j_call: TRBJ2-5; d_call: NA; clone_size: few; v_call: TRBV14; cdr3_nt: TGTGCCAGCAGCCAAAAGCGTTACCAAGAGACCCAGTACTTC; cdr3_aa: CASSQKRYQETQYF
j_call: TRBJ2-3; d_call: TRBD2; clone_size: NA; v_call: TRBV5-1; cdr3_nt: TGCGCCAGCAGCTTTAGCGGGGCGGAAGATACGCAGTATTTT; cdr3_aa: CASSFSGAEDTQYF
j_call: TRBJ2-7; d_call: NA; clone_size: NA; v_call: TRBV28; cdr3_nt: TGTGCCAGCAGCCCGAGGTCAGTGAAAATCTACGAGCAGTACTTC; cdr3_aa: CASSPRSVKIYEQYF
j_call: TRBJ2-7; d_call: NA; clone_size: NA; v_call: TRBV28; cdr3_nt: TGCGCCAGCAGCTTTAATAGGTACGAGCAGTACTTC; cdr3_aa: CASSFNRYEQYF
j_call: TRBJ2-7; d_call: NA; clone_size: few; v_call: TRBV6-1; cdr3_nt: TGTGCCAGCAGTGAGGCGAAACCGTACGAGCAGTACTTC; cdr3_aa: CASSEAKPYEQYF
j_call: TRBJ2-1; d_call: TRBD2; clone_size: NA; v_call: TRBV7-9; cdr3_nt: TGTGCCAGCAGCCTACCGGGACTAGCTGGTAATGAGCAGTTCTTC; cdr3_aa: CASSLPGLAGNEQFF
j_call: TRBJ1-4; d_call: TRBD1; clone_size: few; v_call: TRBV18; cdr3_nt: TGTGCCAGCTCACCACAGCAGGGGGAAGGGGAAAAACTGTTTTTT; cdr3_aa: CASSPQQGEGEKLFF
j_call: TRBJ2-3; d_call: NA; clone_size: NA; v_call: TRBV11-3; cdr3_nt: TGTGCCAGCAGCTTCGCGGGGACGCACGGGGCAGATACGCAGTATTTT; cdr3_aa: CASSFAGTHGADTQYF
j_call: TRBJ1-1; d_call: TRBD1; clone_size: few; v_call: TRBV24-1; cdr3_nt: TGTGCCACCAGTGAGTCACAGGGGACTGAAGCTTTCTTT; cdr3_aa: CATSESQGTEAFF
j_call: TRBJ2-2; d_call: TRBD2; clone_size: few; v_call: TRBV14; cdr3_nt: TGTGCCAGCAGCCAAGAAGAGGGACTAGCGGGAGAATCCGGGGAGCTGTTTTTT; cdr3_aa: CASSQEEGLAGESGELFF
j_call: TRBJ1-1; d_call: NA; clone_size: many; v_call: TRBV28; cdr3_nt: TGTGCCAGCAGTTTACGTTACCAATATTCGGTAAACACTGAAGCTTTCTTT; cdr3_aa: CASSLRYQYSVNTEAFF
j_call: TRBJ2-7; d_call: TRBD2; clone_size: few; v_call: TRBV20-1; cdr3_nt: TGCAGTGCTAGGATCCAGCGGGAGACAAGGGAGCAGTACTTC; cdr3_aa: CSARIQRETREQYF
j_call: TRBJ2-2; d_call: NA; clone_size: few; v_call: TRBV7-9; cdr3_nt: TGTGCCAGCAGCTTATGGCGTCGGGCGAGGGAAACCGGGGAGCTGTTTTTT; cdr3_aa: CASSLWRRARETGELFF
j_call: TRBJ2-5; d_call: NA; clone_size: many; v_call: TRBV12-3/TRBV12-4; cdr3_nt: TGTGCCAGCAGTACAAACCAGGGGCTCCAAGAGACCCAGTACTTC; cdr3_aa: CASSTNQGLQETQYF
j_call: TRBJ2-5; d_call: NA; clone_size: few; v_call: TRBV12-3/TRBV12-4; cdr3_nt: TGTGCCAGCAGCTATACAGCCATGGGGACCCAGTACTTC; cdr3_aa: CASSYTAMGTQYF
j_call: TRBJ2-3; d_call: TRBD2; clone_size: NA; v_call: TRBV7-9; cdr3_nt: TGTGCCAGCAGCTTAGTCGGCGGGAGAGCAGATACGCAGTATTTT; cdr3_aa: CASSLVGGRADTQYF
j_call: TRBJ1-1; d_call: TRBD1; clone_size: many; v_call: TRBV7-6; cdr3_nt: TGTGCCAGCAGCTTGACAGGGATGAACACTGAAGCTTTCTTT; cdr3_aa: CASSLTGMNTEAFF
j_call: TRBJ2-4; d_call: TRBD1; clone_size: NA; v_call: TRBV5-1; cdr3_nt: TGCGCCAGCAGCTACGTACCGGGACAGGGGCAAAACATTCAGTACTTC; cdr3_aa: CASSYVPGQGQNIQYF
j_call: TRBJ2-3; d_call: NA; clone_size: NA; v_call: TRBV9; cdr3_nt: TGTGCCAGCAGCGCCTCCCTTTGGAACTCACCCTCTAGCACAGATACGCAGTATTTT; cdr3_aa: CASSASLWNSPSSTDTQYF
j_call: TRBJ2-6; d_call: NA; clone_size: few; v_call: TRBV5-6; cdr3_nt: TGTGCGTCCGGGGCTGGGGCCAACGTCCTGACTTTC; cdr3_aa: CASGAGANVLTF
j_call: TRBJ2-3; d_call: TRBD1; clone_size: once; v_call: TRBV6-1; cdr3_nt: TGTGCCAGCAGTGAAGGAAGGACAGGGTTTGATACGCAGTATTTT; cdr3_aa: CASSEGRTGFDTQYF